What follows is one TCR beta chain and its context. The data stem from a study of OX40 agonist ivuxolimab in advanced cancers. Method: immunoSEQ multiplex PCR; TCRdb's copy keeps in-frame clones and lacks some. The sample carries about 50,000 clones, roughly 82% recorded once. The germline V gene encodes CDR1 MNHNS and CDR2 SASEGT. Trimming shortened V by 0 bases and J by 6 bases, and 5 bases separated the two germline ends. This CDR3 spans 13 amino acids. The rearrangement uses TRBV6-1 and TRBJ2-2, with D uncertain. This specimen was CD4+ or CD8+ T cells sorted from blood, taken in a trial of the OX40 agonist ivuxolimab. This clonotype was sampled from an adult with an advanced solid tumor such as melanoma, head and neck, liver or kidney cancer. Written as DNA, the CDR3 is TGTGCCAGCAGTGAAGCGACCGCCGGGGAGCTGTTTTTT. Translated: CASSEATAGELFF.